This TCR beta chain was sequenced for a study of T-cell reconstitution after alpha-beta-depleted transplantation in children. V gave up 0 bases and J gave up 0 bases; unmatched junction bases: 2. The CDR3 sequence is 16 residues long. CDR1 and CDR2 (germline): SGHRS, YFSETQ. Study-level results: T-cell counts and diversity were attributed mostly to newly produced T cells one year after transplant. Expanded graft clones, several hundred of them, were reportedly the source of alpha-beta T cells about two months after transplant.

Using unique molecular identifiers, the investigators prepared the TCRbeta library. Each CDR3 protein is one row after TCRdb ran MiXCR on the PCR reads. Of 400,000 to 550,000 distinct CDR3 sequences in the sample, about 10% were seen once. Ten or more counts support this clonotype. Its antigen is undetermined. Here the sequenced sample was PBMCs, taken before TCRalphabeta/CD19-depleted stem cell transplant. The TCR sequence derives from a child aged 2-15 years with inherited bone marrow failure, due to receive a stem cell transplant. The J gene is TRBJ2-1, the V gene TRBV5-1; TRBD2 matches 8 bases. The CDR3 loop is CASSLDLAGSYNEQFF. Written as DNA, the CDR3 is TGCGCCAGCAGCTTGGATCTAGCGGGCTCCTACAATGAGCAGTTCTTC.